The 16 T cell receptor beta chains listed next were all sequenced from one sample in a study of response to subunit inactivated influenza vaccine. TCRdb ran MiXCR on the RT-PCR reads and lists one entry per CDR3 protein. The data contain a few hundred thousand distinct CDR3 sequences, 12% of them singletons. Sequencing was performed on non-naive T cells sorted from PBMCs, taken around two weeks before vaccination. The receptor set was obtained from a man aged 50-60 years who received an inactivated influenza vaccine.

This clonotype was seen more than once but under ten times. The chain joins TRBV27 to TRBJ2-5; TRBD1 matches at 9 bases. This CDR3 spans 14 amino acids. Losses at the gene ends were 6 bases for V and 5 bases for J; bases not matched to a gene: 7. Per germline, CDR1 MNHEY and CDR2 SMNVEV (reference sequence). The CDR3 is CASSPDRGTETQYF. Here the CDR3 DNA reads TGTGCCAGCAGCCCTGACAGGGGGACGGAGACCCAGTACTTC.

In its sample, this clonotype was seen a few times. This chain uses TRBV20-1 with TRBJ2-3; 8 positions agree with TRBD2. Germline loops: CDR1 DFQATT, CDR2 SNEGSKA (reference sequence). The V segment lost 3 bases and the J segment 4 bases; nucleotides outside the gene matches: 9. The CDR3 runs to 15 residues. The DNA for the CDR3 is TGCAGTGCTAGTTCCCCGGGACTAGTCCCAGATACGCAGTATTTT. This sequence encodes CSASSPGLVPDTQYF.

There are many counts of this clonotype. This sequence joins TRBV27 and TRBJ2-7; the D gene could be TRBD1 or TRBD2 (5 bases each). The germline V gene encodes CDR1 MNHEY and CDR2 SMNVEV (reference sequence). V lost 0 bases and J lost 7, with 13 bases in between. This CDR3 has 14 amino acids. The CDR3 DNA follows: TGTGCCAGCAGTTTATCGCGCCTAGCAGGGGAGCAGTACTTC. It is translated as CASSLSRLAGEQYF.

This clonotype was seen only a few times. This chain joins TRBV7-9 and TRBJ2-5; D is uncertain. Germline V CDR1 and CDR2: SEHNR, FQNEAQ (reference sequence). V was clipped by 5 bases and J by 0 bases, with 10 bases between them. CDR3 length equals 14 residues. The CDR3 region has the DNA TGTGCCAGCAGCCAAATCCGGAACCAAGAGACCCAGTACTTC. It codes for CASSQIRNQETQYF.

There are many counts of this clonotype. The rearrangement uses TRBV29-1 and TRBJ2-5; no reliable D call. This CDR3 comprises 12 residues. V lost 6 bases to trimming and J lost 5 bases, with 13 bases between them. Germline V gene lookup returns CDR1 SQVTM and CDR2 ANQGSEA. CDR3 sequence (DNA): TGCAGCGTACCAGGAGTGATGGAGACCCAGTACTTC. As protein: CSVPGVMETQYF.

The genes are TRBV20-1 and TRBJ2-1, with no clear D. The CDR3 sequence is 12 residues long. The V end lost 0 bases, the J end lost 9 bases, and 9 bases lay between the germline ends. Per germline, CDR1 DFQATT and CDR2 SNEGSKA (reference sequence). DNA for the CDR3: TGCAGTGCTAGAGAAGCGCCGGGTGAGCAGTTCTTC. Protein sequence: CSAREAPGEQFF.

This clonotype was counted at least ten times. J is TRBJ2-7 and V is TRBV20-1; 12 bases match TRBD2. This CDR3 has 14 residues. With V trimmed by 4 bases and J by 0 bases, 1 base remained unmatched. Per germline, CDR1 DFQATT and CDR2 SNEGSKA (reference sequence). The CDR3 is CSAKGLAGSYEQYF. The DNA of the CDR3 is TGCAGTGCTAAGGGACTAGCGGGCTCCTACGAGCAGTACTTC.

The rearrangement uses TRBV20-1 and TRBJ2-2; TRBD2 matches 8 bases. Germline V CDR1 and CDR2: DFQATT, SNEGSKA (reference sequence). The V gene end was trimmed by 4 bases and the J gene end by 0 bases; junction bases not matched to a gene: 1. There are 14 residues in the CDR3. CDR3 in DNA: TGCAGTGCTATGGGACTAGCGAACACCGGGGAGCTGTTTTTT. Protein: CSAMGLANTGELFF.

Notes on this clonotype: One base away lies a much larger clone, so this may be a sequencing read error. CDR3 nucleotide sequence: TGCTGTGCTAGGTCGACTAGCGGGGGACGCACAGATACGCAGTATTTT. Translating it yields CCARSTSGGRTDTQYF. The V and J genes are TRBV20-1 and TRBJ2-3; 12 bases fit TRBD2. The CDR3 has 16 amino acids. CDR1 is DFQATT and CDR2 is SNEGSKA in the germline V gene (reference sequence).

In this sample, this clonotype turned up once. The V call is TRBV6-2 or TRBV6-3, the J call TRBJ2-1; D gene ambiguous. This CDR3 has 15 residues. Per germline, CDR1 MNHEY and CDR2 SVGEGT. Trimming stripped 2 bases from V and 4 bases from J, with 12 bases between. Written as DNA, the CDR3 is TGTGCCAGCAGTTACGGGTCAGGTTCGTACAATGAGCAGTTCTTC. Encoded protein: CASSYGSGSYNEQFF.

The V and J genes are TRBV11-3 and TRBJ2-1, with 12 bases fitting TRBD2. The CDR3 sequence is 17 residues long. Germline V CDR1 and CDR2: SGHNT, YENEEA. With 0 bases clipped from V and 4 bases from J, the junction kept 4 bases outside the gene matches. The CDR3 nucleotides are TGTGCCAGCAGCTTAGAGACTAGCGGGAGCGAGTACAATGAGCAGTTCTTC. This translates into CASSLETSGSEYNEQFF.

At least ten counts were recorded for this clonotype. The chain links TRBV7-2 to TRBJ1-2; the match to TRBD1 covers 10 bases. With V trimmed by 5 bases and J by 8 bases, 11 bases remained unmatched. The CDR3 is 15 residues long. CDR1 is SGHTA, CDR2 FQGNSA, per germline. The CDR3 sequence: CASSTRQGADGGYTF. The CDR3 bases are TGTGCCAGCAGCACCAGACAGGGGGCTGATGGAGGCTACACCTTC.

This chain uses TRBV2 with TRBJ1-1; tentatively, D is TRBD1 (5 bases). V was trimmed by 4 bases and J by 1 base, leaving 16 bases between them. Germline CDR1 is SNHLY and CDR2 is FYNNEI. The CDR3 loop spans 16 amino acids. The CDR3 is CASSARKGRTNTEAFF. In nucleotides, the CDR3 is TGTGCCAGCAGTGCCCGTAAGGGGCGGACGAACACTGAAGCTTTCTTT. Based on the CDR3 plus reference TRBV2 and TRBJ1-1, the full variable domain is EPEVTQTPSHQVTQMGQEVILRCVPISNHLYFYWYRQILGQKVEFLVSFYNNEISEKSEIFDDQFSVERPDGSNFTLKIRSTKLEDSAMYFCASSARKGRTNTEAFFGQGTRLTVV.

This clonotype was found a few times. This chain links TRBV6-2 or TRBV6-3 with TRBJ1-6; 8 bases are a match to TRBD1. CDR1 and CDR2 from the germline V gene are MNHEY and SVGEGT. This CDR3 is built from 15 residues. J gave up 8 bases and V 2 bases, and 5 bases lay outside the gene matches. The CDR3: CASSYGQGNDSPLHF. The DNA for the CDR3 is TGTGCCAGCAGTTACGGACAGGGAAACGATTCACCCCTCCACTTT.

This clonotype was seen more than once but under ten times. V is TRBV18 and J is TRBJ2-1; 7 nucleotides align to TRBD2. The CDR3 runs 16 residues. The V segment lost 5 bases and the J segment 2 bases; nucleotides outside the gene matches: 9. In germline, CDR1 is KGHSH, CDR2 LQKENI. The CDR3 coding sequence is TGTGCCAGCTCATCTCGACTAGCTTTTACCTACAATGAGCAGTTCTTC. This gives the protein CASSSRLAFTYNEQFF.

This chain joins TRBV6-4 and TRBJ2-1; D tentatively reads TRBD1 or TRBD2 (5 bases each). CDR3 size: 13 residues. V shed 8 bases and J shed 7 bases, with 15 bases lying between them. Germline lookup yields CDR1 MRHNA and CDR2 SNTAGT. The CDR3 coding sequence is TGTGCCAGCGCGATGGGACCACTGAATGAGCAGTTCTTC. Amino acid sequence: CASAMGPLNEQFF.